The 8 T cell receptor beta chains below all came from one sample that was sequenced in a study of metastatic and nonmetastatic thyroid tumors. There were no patients who had received any treatment before thyroid surgery. TCRdb re-called clones from the PCR reads using MiXCR. The data contain about 7,700 clones, roughly 29% of them singletons. Sequencing was done on a sample of tumor tissue. These TCRs come from a female donor with papillary thyroid cancer or a benign thyroid nodule (not recorded which). Some clones in this sample may be carry-over from other donors' samples.

This clone is judged medium-sized. V gene TRBV19 combines with J gene TRBJ1-5, with 10 bases lining up with TRBD1. The CDR3 length is 14 residues. V shed 8 bases, J shed 7 bases, and the junction held 8 bases outside the gene matches. The V gene's germline CDR1 is LNHDA and CDR2 SQIVND (reference sequence). CDR3 in DNA: TGTGCCAGTGAAGGGACAGGGGAGGGCCAGCCCCAGCATTTT. Residues: CASEGTGEGQPQHF.

This clone was seen repeatedly, ten times or more. The chain joins TRBV27 to TRBJ2-7; 10 nucleotides agree with TRBD2. J was trimmed by 1 base and V by 4 bases; bases with no gene match: 10. The CDR3 has 17 residues. Germline CDR1 is MNHEY and CDR2 is SMNVEV (reference sequence). This CDR3 is CASSSGSGTSVSYEQYF. The CDR3 DNA sequence: TGTGCCAGCAGTTCCGGATCCGGGACTAGCGTATCCTACGAGCAGTACTTC.

Only a few counts were recorded for this clone. The chain is built from TRBV12-3 or TRBV12-4 and TRBJ1-2; D is unclear. V was trimmed by 5 bases and J by 10 bases, leaving 14 bases between them. This CDR3 region has 12 residues. Here the CDR3 reads CASSTREGAYTF. CDR3 sequence (DNA): TGTGCCAGCAGTACCCGGGAGGGTGCCTACACCTTC.

A few counts support this clone. The CDR3 DNA reads as TGTGCCAGCAGGGAGGGACAGGAACTTGGCGAGCAGTACTTC. It encodes CASREGQELGEQYF. The gene calls are TRBV6-1 and TRBJ2-7, with 8 positions matching TRBD1. This CDR3 comprises 14 residues. V lost 6 bases and J lost 6; bases outside the gene matches: 10. Germline CDR1 MNHNS, CDR2 SASEGT.

The sample holds one count of this clone. V is TRBV4-3 and J is TRBJ2-3; unclear D gene. The V and J ends lost 4 bases and 2 bases respectively, with 7 bases between them. This CDR3 region has 13 residues. CDR1 and CDR2 from the germline V gene are LGHNA and YSLEER. The CDR3 spells CASSRGITDTQYF. The CDR3, as DNA: TGCGCCAGCAGCCGGGGTATCACAGATACGCAGTATTTT.

This clone has only a few counts. The CDR3 nucleotides read TGTGCCACCAGTGATCCGACTACTAGCGGGAGGGAGACCCAGTACTTC. It specifies CATSDPTTSGRETQYF. The rearrangement joins TRBV24-1 to TRBJ2-5; 12 nucleotides agree with TRBD2. The germline V gene has CDR1 KGHDR and CDR2 SFDVKD. V dropped 3 bases and J dropped 5; count of bases not matched to a gene: 6. The CDR3 loop spans 16 amino acids.

The J gene is TRBJ2-1, the V gene TRBV11-2; 7 bases match TRBD1. The CDR3 loop spans 16 amino acids. Germline lookup yields CDR1 SGHAT and CDR2 FQNNGV. J lost 10 bases, V lost 7 bases, and 19 bases had no gene match. The CDR3 is CASTIESTGTAKEQFF. The CDR3 coding sequence is TGTGCCAGCACCATCGAAAGCACCGGGACAGCGAAAGAGCAGTTCTTC.

The J gene is TRBJ2-5, the V gene TRBV11-3; D not resolved. This CDR3 region has 13 residues. Trimming removed 6 bases from V and 7 bases from J, with 15 bases in between. Germline V gene sequence: CDR1 SGHNT, CDR2 YENEEA. CDR3 nucleotide sequence: TGTGCCAGCAGTGTCACGCTATCAGGGACCCAGTACTTC. The encoded protein is CASSVTLSGTQYF.